Sequencing of this TCR beta chain was carried out in a study of CD8 T cells in ankylosing spondylitis. Findings of the study overall: A TCR beta motif of about 8 highly homologous variants seemed to mark ankylosing spondylitis blood. Matched ankylosing spondylitis synovial fluid reportedly contained a significantly enriched population of disease-linked clones.

It was by quantitative 5'-RACE with molecular barcodes that TCR beta libraries were made. TCRdb re-derived calls from the 5' RACE reads in MiXCR, one entry per CDR3 protein. The repertoire holds roughly 670,000 distinct CDR3 sequences, with roughly 19% as singletons. Unmatched junction bases numbered 15, after V lost 4 bases and J lost 1 base. The CDR3 is 18 residues long. Germline CDR1 and CDR2: MGHDK and SYGVNS. This clonotype was seen a few times. Its specificity is not known. The chain is built from TRBV25-1 and TRBJ1-1, with 7 bases aligning to TRBD1. Sequenced: blood, either unsorted or a sorted T cell fraction (not recorded which). The receptor comes from a male donor with ankylosing spondylitis. The CDR3 spells CASSGDREETWANTEAFF. The CDR3 DNA follows: TGTGCCAGCAGTGGCGACAGGGAGGAGACTTGGGCGAACACTGAAGCTTTCTTT.